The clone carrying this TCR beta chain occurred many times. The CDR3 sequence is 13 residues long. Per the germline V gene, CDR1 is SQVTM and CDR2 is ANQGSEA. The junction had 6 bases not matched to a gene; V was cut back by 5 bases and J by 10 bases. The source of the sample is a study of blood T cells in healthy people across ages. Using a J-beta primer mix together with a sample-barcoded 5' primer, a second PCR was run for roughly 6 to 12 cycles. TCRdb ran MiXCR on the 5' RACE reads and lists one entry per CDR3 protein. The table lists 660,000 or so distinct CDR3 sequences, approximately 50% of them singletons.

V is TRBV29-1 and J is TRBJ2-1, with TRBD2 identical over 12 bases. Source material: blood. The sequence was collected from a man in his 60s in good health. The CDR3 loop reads CSVRASGGGEQFF. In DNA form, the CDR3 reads TGCAGCGTTAGGGCTAGCGGGGGGGGCGAGCAGTTCTTC.